Listed below are T cell receptor beta chains from one sample, sequenced in a study of OX40 agonist ivuxolimab in advanced cancers. Only in-frame clones appear in the TCRdb table, and some are missing; sequencing was by immunoSEQ multiplex PCR. The data contain 43,000 or so clones, roughly 84% of them singletons. The sequencing used CD4+ or CD8+ T cells sorted from blood, collected in a trial of the OX40 agonist ivuxolimab. These receptors originate from an adult with an advanced solid tumor such as melanoma, head and neck, liver or kidney cancer. Each CDR3 is given with its conserved first and last residue. A D gene is named only where the DNA matches it firmly. Part of the rows lack a size; the others show once, few, many or a class for expanded clones.

v_call	clone_size	d_call	j_call	cdr3_aa	cdr3_nt
TRBV6-5	-	-	TRBJ2-7	CASSIEGYEQYF	TGTGCCAGCAGCATAGAGGGATACGAGCAGTACTTC
TRBV6-6	-	-	TRBJ1-5	CASMNRGNQPQHF	TGTGCCAGCATGAACAGGGGCAATCAGCCCCAGCATTTT
TRBV28	-	-	TRBJ1-6	CASTRPGVNSPLHF	TGTGCCAGCACGCGGCCAGGGGTTAATTCACCCCTCCACTTT
TRBV19	-	-	TRBJ1-2	CASSMRADSYGYTF	TGTGCCAGTAGTATGCGCGCCGACTCTTATGGCTACACCTTC
TRBV28	-	TRBD1	TRBJ2-7	CASSRTLGQGNSYEQYF	TGTGCCAGCAGTCGAACACTGGGACAGGGAAACTCCTACGAGCAGTACTTC
TRBV5-5	-	TRBD1	TRBJ2-2	CASSTRQGQSTGELFF	TGTGCCAGCAGCACCCGACAGGGACAAAGCACCGGGGAGCTGTTTTTT
TRBV2	-	TRBD1	TRBJ2-7	CASDGETGGHHEQYF	TGTGCCAGTGACGGGGAGACAGGGGGACACCACGAGCAGTACTTC
TRBV29-1	-	-	TRBJ1-1	CSVQRSGPEAFF	TGCAGCGTCCAAAGGTCCGGACCTGAAGCTTTCTTT
TRBV18	-	-	TRBJ2-7	CASSTDSSYEQYF	TGTGCCAGCTCAACCGACAGCTCCTACGAGCAGTACTTC
TRBV28	-	TRBD1	TRBJ2-2	CASSSPGQQNTGELFF	TGTGCCAGCAGTTCTCCGGGACAGCAGAACACCGGGGAGCTGTTTTTT
TRBV30	-	TRBD2	TRBJ2-7	CAWGLSGTHEQYF	TGTGCCTGGGGTCTGAGCGGGACGCACGAGCAGTACTTC
TRBV7-8	once	TRBD1	TRBJ2-1	CASSSGTAPSSYNEQFF	TGTGCCAGCAGCTCTGGGACAGCGCCGAGCTCCTACAATGAGCAGTTCTTC
TRBV6-6	-	TRBD1	TRBJ2-7	CASSWTGSSYEQYF	TGTGCCAGCAGTTGGACAGGGAGCTCCTACGAGCAGTACTTC
TRBV29-1	-	-	TRBJ2-7	CSVEAGGGEQYF	TGCAGCGTTGAGGCAGGGGGAGGGGAGCAGTACTTC
TRBV27	once	-	TRBJ2-2	CASSPRRWGRGTGELFF	TGTGCCAGCAGTCCGAGAAGGTGGGGAAGGGGAACCGGGGAGCTGTTTTTT
TRBV18	-	-	TRBJ2-7	CASSPPGHEQYF	TGTGCCAGCTCACCACCCGGCCACGAGCAGTACTTC
TRBV19	-	TRBD2	TRBJ2-7	CASSSREGRGSYEQYF	TGTGCCAGTAGTTCGCGGGAGGGCCGGGGGTCCTACGAGCAGTACTTC
TRBV4-1	-	-	TRBJ1-6	CASSQDDSSYNSPLHF	TGCGCCAGCAGCCAAGATGACAGCTCCTATAATTCACCCCTCCACTTT
TRBV6-5	once	-	TRBJ2-5	CASSYSWAGGETQYF	TGTGCCAGCAGTTACTCGTGGGCGGGTGGAGAGACCCAGTACTTC
TRBV29-1	-	TRBD1	TRBJ1-2	CSVERTGVSYTF	TGCAGCGTTGAACGGACAGGGGTTAGCTACACCTTC
TRBV7-3	few	-	TRBJ1-2	CASSFRDTYGYTF	TGTGCCAGCAGCTTCCGGGACACCTATGGCTACACCTTC
TRBV7-8	once	TRBD2	TRBJ2-1	CASSMTSGRYNEQFF	TGTGCCAGCAGCATGACTAGCGGGAGGTACAATGAGCAGTTCTTC
TRBV7-9	-	-	TRBJ2-5	CASSSQGGGQGTQYF	TGTGCCAGCAGCTCCCAGGGTGGGGGGCAAGGGACCCAGTACTTC
TRBV4-1	-	-	TRBJ1-2	CASSQAGGNYGCTF	TGCGCCAGCAGCCAAGCGGGCGGTAACTATGGCTGCACCTTC
TRBV11-2	-	TRBD1	TRBJ2-7	CASSLELGRGIYEQYF	TGTGCCAGCAGCTTAGAACTCGGCAGGGGGATATACGAGCAGTACTTC
TRBV29-1	-	TRBD1	TRBJ2-7	CSVDSWDRGYEQYF	TGCAGCGTTGATTCTTGGGACAGGGGCTACGAGCAGTACTTC
TRBV5-6	-	TRBD1	TRBJ1-3	CASSLGVDRAGDTIYF	TGTGCCAGCAGCTTGGGAGTTGACAGGGCTGGGGACACCATATATTTT
TRBV27	once	-	TRBJ2-5	CASDNRPSQETQYF	TGTGCCAGCGATAACCGCCCGAGCCAAGAGACCCAGTACTTC
TRBV6-5	-	TRBD1	TRBJ1-5	CASSQTGGSQPQHF	TGTGCCAGCAGCCAAACAGGGGGCAGTCAGCCCCAGCATTTT
TRBV27	few	-	TRBJ1-5	CASSLFGSARPQHF	TGTGCCAGCAGTTTATTTGGGTCAGCTAGGCCCCAGCATTTT
TRBV19	-	-	TRBJ1-5	CASKTGTNSNQPQHF	TGTGCCAGTAAGACAGGAACCAATAGCAATCAGCCCCAGCATTTT
TRBV18	-	-	TRBJ1-5	CASSPGRLGTDQPQHF	TGTGCCAGCTCACCGGGCAGACTCGGGACTGATCAGCCCCAGCATTTT
TRBV30	-	-	TRBJ2-3	CAWGLSDTQYF	TGTGCCTGGGGCCTTTCAGATACGCAGTATTTT
TRBV7-6	-	-	TRBJ1-5	CASSLGNQPQHF	TGTGCCAGCAGCTTAGGGAATCAGCCCCAGCATTTT
TRBV28	-	TRBD2	TRBJ2-5	CASSEGLAGERGTQYF	TGTGCCAGCAGCGAGGGACTAGCGGGAGAAAGGGGGACCCAGTACTTC
TRBV14	-	TRBD2	TRBJ2-1	CASSPRRGGTFF	TGTGCCAGCAGCCCCAGACGCGGGGGGACGTTCTTC
TRBV6-5	-	TRBD1	TRBJ1-2	CASSYFGQGRLGYTF	TGTGCCAGCAGTTACTTCGGACAGGGGAGACTGGGCTACACCTTC
TRBV21-1	-	-	TRBJ1-2	CASSKIRTGRSYGYTF	TGTGCCAGCAGCAAAATCCGGACAGGTCGTAGCTATGGCTACACCTTC
TRBV5-1	-	-	TRBJ1-3	CASSRGQPVSGNTIYF	TGCGCCAGCAGCCGAGGACAGCCAGTCTCTGGAAACACCATATATTTT
TRBV2	-	-	TRBJ2-2	CASKITSTGELFF	TGTGCCAGCAAAATTACAAGTACCGGGGAGCTGTTTTTT
TRBV30	-	-	TRBJ1-1	CAWSRRQELGGTEAFF	TGTGCCTGGAGTCGCCGACAGGAATTAGGGGGCACTGAAGCTTTCTTT
TRBV6-6	-	-	TRBJ2-7	CASSYLDSRGNEQYF	TGTGCCAGCAGTTACCTTGACTCTCGGGGGAACGAGCAGTACTTC
TRBV2	few	-	TRBJ1-5	CASSFQGGQPQHF	TGTGCCAGCAGTTTCCAGGGCGGGCAGCCCCAGCATTTT
TRBV5-6	-	TRBD1	TRBJ1-2	CASSFTGGIGYTF	TGTGCCAGCAGCTTTACAGGGGGGATTGGCTACACCTTC
TRBV2	-	TRBD2	TRBJ2-5	CASRDRSGSYQETQYF	TGTGCCAGCAGGGACCGTAGCGGGTCGTACCAAGAGACCCAGTACTTC